Described below is a single T cell receptor beta chain sequence and its context. Its antigen is currently unknown. The data stem from a study of cytomegalovirus exposure and HLA in healthy donors. Study information: Within an early data release were roughly 90 million unique TCRs drawn from HLA-typed donors.

Study-wide results and caveats: Beyond CMV serostatus, there was no information to go on about immune exposure. Prior analysis indicated that the majority of TCR beta V segments exhibited productivity approximately 87% or approximately 30% of the time.

Germline V gene lookup returns CDR1 SGHKS and CDR2 YYEKEE (reference sequence). Trimming cost V 4 bases and J 8 bases; bases outside gene matches: 8. The CDR3 consists of 16 residues. The PCR used 60 Vbeta and 13 Jbeta primers. Only in-frame clones appear in the TCRdb table, and some are missing; sequencing was by immunoSEQ multiplex PCR. The table lists about 110,000 clones, 81% of them singletons. Sequencing was done on a sample of PBMCs. The V call is TRBV5-5, the J call TRBJ2-4; 14 positions agree with TRBD2. The TCR sequence derives from a young man in good health and CMV-seronegative. The CDR3 coding sequence is TGTGCCAGCAGCCGGGGACTAGCGGGAGTGTTCGACATTCAGTACTTC. Amino acid sequence: CASSRGLAGVFDIQYF.